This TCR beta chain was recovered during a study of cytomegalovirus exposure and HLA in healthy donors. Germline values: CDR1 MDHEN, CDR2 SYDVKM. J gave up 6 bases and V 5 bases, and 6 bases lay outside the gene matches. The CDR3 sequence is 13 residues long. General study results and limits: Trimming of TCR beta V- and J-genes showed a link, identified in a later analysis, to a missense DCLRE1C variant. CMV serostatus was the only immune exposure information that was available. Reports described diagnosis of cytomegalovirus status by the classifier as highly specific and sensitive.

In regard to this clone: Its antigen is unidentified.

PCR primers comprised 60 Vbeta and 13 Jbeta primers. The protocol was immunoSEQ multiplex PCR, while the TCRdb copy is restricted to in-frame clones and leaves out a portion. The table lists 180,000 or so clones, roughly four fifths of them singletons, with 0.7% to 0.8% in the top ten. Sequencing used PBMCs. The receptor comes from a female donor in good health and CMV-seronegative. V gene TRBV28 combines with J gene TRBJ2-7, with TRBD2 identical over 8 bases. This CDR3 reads CASSPPGGREQYF. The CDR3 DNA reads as TGTGCCAGCAGTCCCCCGGGGGGGCGCGAGCAGTACTTC.